The rows below give T cell receptor beta chains drawn from one sample of a study of blood T cell repertoires in COVID-19. Using immunoSEQ multiplex PCR, the repertoire was profiled, and TCRdb retains in-frame clones only, with some absent. Of tens of thousands of clones in the sample, approximately 86% were seen once. Material: peripheral blood. These receptors were collected from a woman older than 75 with active or convalescent COVID-19. Both conserved end residues are part of each CDR3. D genes are given only for firm matches. Size is omitted from some rows. Given values are once, few, many or a class for expanded clones.

clone size | J gene | D gene | V gene | CDR3 DNA | CDR3 protein
. | TRBJ2-7 | . | TRBV29-1 | TGCAGCGGGGGTGGGGCACCCGGCGAGCAGTACTTC | CSGGGAPGEQYF
once | TRBJ2-3 | . | TRBV21-1 | TGTGCCAGCAGCAAAGCGTCGGGCCGACTAGCGGGAGCGACTGCCTCCTTTTTT | CASSKASGRLAGATASFF
once | TRBJ1-3 | TRBD1 | TRBV11-2 | TGTGCCAGCAGCTCCGGGACAGTTAATTCTGGAAACACCATATATTTT | CASSSGTVNSGNTIYF
few | TRBJ1-4 | TRBD1 | TRBV3-1/TRBV3-2 | TGTGCCAGCAGTCCTCGGGACAGGCCAAATGAAAAACTGTTTTTT | CASSPRDRPNEKLFF
. | TRBJ2-5 | TRBD1 | TRBV6-2/TRBV6-3 | TGTGCCAGCAGTTGGGCGACAGGGTTTTACCAAGAGACCCAGTACTTC | CASSWATGFYQETQYF
. | TRBJ1-6 | . | TRBV2 | TGTGCCAGCAGTGCGGTACCGAATTCACCCCTCCACTTT | CASSAVPNSPLHF
. | TRBJ1-3 | TRBD1 | TRBV29-1 | TGCAGCGTTGCTTGGGGCCAGGGGGACTCTGGAAACACCATATATTTT | CSVAWGQGDSGNTIYF
. | TRBJ1-4 | . | TRBV19 | TGTGCCAGTAGTATTAGCATTAATGAAAAACTGTTTTTT | CASSISINEKLFF
few | TRBJ2-7 | . | TRBV5-4 | TGTGCCAGCAGCTTGGTCACGGGGAGTTTCTCCTACGAGCAGTACTTC | CASSLVTGSFSYEQYF
. | TRBJ1-1 | . | TRBV27 | TGTGCCAGCAGTCCGCGGACAGTTACGAACACTGAAGCTTTCTTT | CASSPRTVTNTEAFF
. | TRBJ2-5 | TRBD1 | TRBV27 | TGTGCCAGCAGTTATACAGGGGACCAAGAGACCCAGTACTTC | CASSYTGDQETQYF
. | TRBJ1-6 | TRBD1 | TRBV4-3 | TGCGCCAGCAGCCAAGATGCGGGACAGGGGGCTCTCACCCTCCACTTT | CASSQDAGQGALTLHF
once | TRBJ2-7 | . | TRBV7-6 | TGTGCCAGCAGCTCCCGCCAGGGCTCCTACGAGCAGTACTTC | CASSSRQGSYEQYF
. | TRBJ1-3 | . | TRBV2 | TGTGCCAGCAGTCGGACAGTTTCTGGAAACACCATATATTTT | CASSRTVSGNTIYF
. | TRBJ2-7 | . | TRBV5-1 | TGCGCCAGCAGCCCGGGGGACCGGCACCTTTCCTACGAGCAGTACTTC | CASSPGDRHLSYEQYF
. | TRBJ1-2 | . | TRBV5-4 | TGTGCCAGCAGCTTGAGTACAGGCGGCTATGGCTACACCTTC | CASSLSTGGYGYTF
. | TRBJ1-1 | . | TRBV6-5 | TGTGCCAGCAGTTACTCGAGTACAGCCAACACTGAAGCTTTCTTT | CASSYSSTANTEAFF
. | TRBJ2-3 | . | TRBV21-1 | TGTGCCAGCAGCAAAGTTGGGGGACTAGCGGGGTTCTTGGATACGCAGTATTTT | CASSKVGGLAGFLDTQYF
. | TRBJ1-2 | . | TRBV19 | TGTGCCAGTAGTATTGGCAGGGGCTATGGCTACACCTTC | CASSIGRGYGYTF
. | TRBJ1-2 | . | TRBV5-5 | TGTGCCAGCAGCTCCCGGACAGCTAACTATGGCTACACCTTC | CASSSRTANYGYTF
. | TRBJ2-3 | TRBD1 | TRBV9 | TGTGCCAGCAGGACAGGGGCAGATACGCAGTATTTT | CASRTGADTQYF
. | TRBJ1-1 | TRBD1 | TRBV7-2 | TGTGCCAGCAGCATAAACAGGGGTGACACTGAAGCTTTCTTT | CASSINRGDTEAFF
. | TRBJ2-1 | TRBD1 | TRBV11-2 | TGTGCCAGCACCTTATCCCCAGGGGGTCTCTCCTACAATGAGCAGTTCTTC | CASTLSPGGLSYNEQFF
. | TRBJ2-2 | TRBD2 | TRBV29-1 | TGCAGCGCTTCACGGGGGGGAGTCCGCCTAAACACCGGGGAGCTGTTTTTT | CSASRGGVRLNTGELFF
. | TRBJ2-1 | TRBD1 | TRBV15 | TGTGCCACCAGCCGGGACAGGGACAATGAGCAGTTCTTC | CATSRDRDNEQFF
. | TRBJ1-4 | TRBD1 | TRBV19 | TGTGCCAGTAGTACCACAGGGGGCCTTGCAACTAATGAAAAACTGTTTTTT | CASSTTGGLATNEKLFF
. | TRBJ2-7 | TRBD1 | TRBV6-2/TRBV6-3 | TGTGCCAGCAGTGATATGACAGGGGGCAACAACGAGCAGTACTTC | CASSDMTGGNNEQYF
. | TRBJ1-1 | . | TRBV18 | TGTGCCAGCTCACCATACGGGTCGGGGGTGGAAGCTTTCTTT | CASSPYGSGVEAFF
. | TRBJ2-3 | . | TRBV9 | TGTGCCAGCAGCGTAGTACAGTTCACAGATACGCAGTATTTT | CASSVVQFTDTQYF
. | TRBJ2-7 | . | TRBV10-3 | TGTGCCATCAGTGAAGTGAGCGAGCAGTACTTC | CAISEVSEQYF
. | TRBJ2-3 | TRBD2 | TRBV7-2 | TGTGCCAGCTCTCTCGAAAGGTCAGCGGGAGGGCCAGATACGCAGTATTTT | CASSLERSAGGPDTQYF
few | TRBJ2-7 | . | TRBV2 | TGTGCCAGCAGTCTGGCTCGGAGCGAGCAGTACTTC | CASSLARSEQYF
. | TRBJ1-6 | . | TRBV7-2 | TGTGCCAGCAGCCCTTCATACCTAGCTAGGAATTCACCCCTCCACTTT | CASSPSYLARNSPLHF
few | TRBJ1-4 | TRBD1 | TRBV7-2 | TGTGCCAGCAGCTTCGACAGGGGACGGAATGAAAAACTGTTTTTT | CASSFDRGRNEKLFF
. | TRBJ2-2 | TRBD1 | TRBV6-6 | TGTGCCAGCAGTCGCCCCGGACAGGGGACGAACACCGGGGAGCTGTTTTTT | CASSRPGQGTNTGELFF
once | TRBJ2-1 | TRBD1 | TRBV18 | TGTGCCAGCTCAGATACCGGGACAGGGACCGATGAGCAGTTCTTC | CASSDTGTGTDEQFF
. | TRBJ2-7 | TRBD2 | TRBV7-8 | TGTGCCAGCAGCCATCTGAGTCTAGCGGGGGGGTACGAGCAGTACTTC | CASSHLSLAGGYEQYF
. | TRBJ1-5 | . | TRBV30 | TGTGCCTGGCAGGGGCTGGGCAATCAGCCCCAGCATTTT | CAWQGLGNQPQHF
. | TRBJ2-3 | TRBD1 | TRBV19 | TGTGCCAGTAGTCTCCAATGGACAGGGACAGATACGCAGTATTTT | CASSLQWTGTDTQYF